The 30 T cell receptor beta chains reported below all come from one sample, sequenced in a study of control samples from healthy donors and cancer patients. Some clones are missing from TCRdb's copy, which holds only in-frame ones; the method was immunoSEQ multiplex PCR. Of 78,000 or so clones in the sample, about 90% were seen once. Source material: blood. These receptors all come from a woman in her forties or fifties in good health.

The rearrangement uses TRBV5-1 and TRBJ2-7; D not certain. Germline V lookup: CDR1 SGHRS, CDR2 YFSETQ. The CDR3 totals 13 residues. Trimming stripped 4 bases from V and 0 bases from J, with 8 bases between. The CDR3 is CASSQDASYEQYF. DNA for the CDR3: TGCGCCAGCAGCCAGGACGCCTCCTACGAGCAGTACTTC.

The chain has TRBV18 and TRBJ2-5; D tentatively reads TRBD1 or TRBD2 (5 bases each). CDR1 and CDR2 (germline): KGHSH, LQKENI. The V end lost 3 bases, the J end lost 5 bases, and 13 bases lay between the germline ends. The CDR3 is made up of 14 amino acids. DNA for the CDR3: TGTGCCAGCTCACCCAGCCGGGGCTGGGAGACCCAGTACTTC. Translation: CASSPSRGWETQYF.

V usage is TRBV7-2 and J usage is TRBJ2-5; D not resolved. V was cut by 1 base and J by 5 bases, with 8 bases left in between. The CDR3 has 13 residues. Germline CDR1 and CDR2: SGHTA and FQGNSA. The CDR3 here is CASSLGPMETQYF. Here the CDR3 DNA reads TGTGCCAGCAGCTTAGGTCCCATGGAGACCCAGTACTTC.

This sequence joins TRBV28 and TRBJ1-1; tentatively, D is TRBD1 (5 bases). V lost 2 bases to trimming and J lost 6 bases, with 10 bases between them. Per germline, CDR1 MDHEN and CDR2 SYDVKM. The CDR3 has 13 amino acids. CDR3 in DNA: TGTGCCAGCAGTTTAGCAGGGACTGCTGAAGCTTTCTTT. Protein sequence: CASSLAGTAEAFF.

J is TRBJ1-1 and V is TRBV19; D uncertain. Trimming cost V 1 base and J 4 bases, with 7 bases left between them. The CDR3 totals 13 residues. The germline CDR1 and CDR2 sequences are LNHDA and SQIVND (reference sequence). The CDR3 DNA is TGTGCCAGTAGTATAGGGTGGTCCACTGAAGCTTTCTTT. Translation gives CASSIGWSTEAFF.

V is TRBV10-3 and J is TRBJ1-1, with 10 bases aligning to TRBD1. Per the germline V gene, CDR1 is ENHRY and CDR2 is SYGVKD. The CDR3 is 15 residues long. The trim removed 4 bases at V and 1 base at J, leaving 3 bases unmatched. The CDR3 spells CAISGTGGRNTEAFF. CDR3 sequence (DNA): TGTGCCATCAGTGGGACAGGGGGACGGAACACTGAAGCTTTCTTT.

This chain connects TRBV12-3 or TRBV12-4 to TRBJ1-1, with D tentatively TRBD1 (5 bases). The CDR3 length is 13 residues. V was trimmed by 5 bases and J by 0 bases, leaving 7 bases between them. Written as DNA, the CDR3 is TGTGCCAGCAGTCGGGACCTGAACACTGAAGCTTTCTTT. Translating gives CASSRDLNTEAFF.

The chain couples TRBV30 to TRBJ1-1; D uncertain. Trimming removed 8 bases from V and 10 bases from J, with 29 bases in between. The CDR3 length is 15 residues. The V gene's germline CDR1 is GTSNPN and CDR2 SVGIG (reference sequence). CDR3 DNA sequence: TGTGCCCACCACGACGGGGTACACGAGGTTCGAGTAGCTTTCTTT. Residues: CAHHDGVHEVRVAFF.

This sequence joins TRBV7-9 and TRBJ1-1; D not resolved. Per germline, CDR1 SEHNR and CDR2 FQNEAQ (reference sequence). Deletions cut 2 bases from V and 4 bases from J, with 11 bases between. This CDR3 has 14 amino acids. The DNA for the CDR3 is TGTGCCAGCAGCTTAATTTCTTTAGGCACTGAAGCTTTCTTT. Translation: CASSLISLGTEAFF.

V gene TRBV3-1 (or the pseudogene TRBV3-2) combines with J gene TRBJ2-3; 9 bases fit TRBD2. CDR3 length: 20 residues. Losses at the gene ends were 3 bases for V and 2 bases for J; bases not matched to a gene: 18. Germline values: CDR1 LGHDT, CDR2 YNNKEL (reference sequence). The CDR3 spells CASSQKPGLAPKATTDTQYF. CDR3 sequence (DNA): TGTGCCAGCAGCCAGAAACCGGGACTAGCTCCCAAAGCGACCACAGATACGCAGTATTTT.

CDR3 bases: TGTGCCACCACTCGACAGGGAGGCACAGATACGCAGTATTTT. Amino acids: CATTRQGGTDTQYF. The V and J genes are TRBV10-3 and TRBJ2-3; 7 bases are a match to TRBD1. In germline, CDR1 is ENHRY, CDR2 SYGVKD. V lost 10 bases, J lost 1 base, and 8 bases stayed unmatched. The CDR3 spans 14 residues.

The table lists this clone with a few counts. The chain employs TRBV2 and TRBJ1-2; no definite D call. Trimming removed 6 bases from V and 3 bases from J, with 11 bases in between. CDR1 is SNHLY, CDR2 FYNNEI, per germline. This CDR3 has 13 amino acids. The CDR3 coding sequence is TGTGCCAGCAGCCTTACCCCCTACTATGGCTACACCTTC. This translates into CASSLTPYYGYTF.

This clone was detected only once. The gene calls are TRBV2 and TRBJ2-7; 9 nucleotides agree with TRBD1. The CDR3 covers 15 residues. The germline CDR1 and CDR2 sequences are SNHLY and FYNNEI. The trim removed 6 bases at V and 4 bases at J, leaving 10 bases unmatched. The DNA for the CDR3 is TGTGCCAGCAGCGCCGGGACAGGGTCCCTTTACGAGCAGTACTTC. Protein product: CASSAGTGSLYEQYF.

This chain connects TRBV7-6 to TRBJ2-1; 9 nucleotides line up with TRBD2. The CDR3 is made up of 16 amino acids. V shed 3 bases and J 4 bases; nucleotides not matched to a gene: 7. Germline V gives CDR1 SGHVS, CDR2 FNYEAQ. Written as DNA, the CDR3 is TGTGCCAGCAGCTTGGGAGCTAGCGGGGTTTACAATGAGCAGTTCTTC. Translation gives CASSLGASGVYNEQFF.

The genes are TRBV6-5 and TRBJ2-7; D not resolved. This CDR3 region has 12 residues. The germline V and J ends were trimmed by 5 bases and 6 bases, with 11 bases remaining between them. Germline V gives CDR1 MNHEY, CDR2 SVGAGI. CDR3 bases: TGTGCCAGCAGTCCTACAGACTTCGAGCAGTACTTC. The encoded protein is CASSPTDFEQYF.

The J gene is TRBJ1-4, the V gene TRBV24-1; D is undetermined. CDR1 and CDR2 (germline): KGHDR, SFDVKD. Trimming shortened V by 7 bases and J by 4 bases, and 12 bases separated the two germline ends. CDR3 size: 14 residues. The DNA for the CDR3 is TGTGCCACCAGGCCTCCGGAAGATAATGAAAAACTGTTTTTT. Translated, it gives CATRPPEDNEKLFF.

The chain joins TRBV7-3 to TRBJ1-3, with no clear D. From germline, CDR1 is SGHTA and CDR2 FQGTGA. The length of the CDR3 is 16 residues. V was trimmed by 3 bases and J by 0 bases, leaving 12 bases between them. The CDR3 sequence is CASSFGPGDSGNTIYF. The DNA of the CDR3 is TGTGCCAGCAGCTTCGGACCGGGCGACTCTGGAAACACCATATATTTT.

This chain links TRBV10-3 with TRBJ2-1; D not resolved. The length of the CDR3 is 15 residues. The V and J ends lost 4 bases and 5 bases respectively, with 15 bases between them. The germline V gene has CDR1 ENHRY and CDR2 SYGVKD. The CDR3 DNA reads TGTGCCATCAGTGCAAGAGGTTTTCCCGACAATGAGCAGTTCTTC. It translates to CAISARGFPDNEQFF.

The V call is TRBV27, the J call TRBJ2-7, with TRBD2 matching 9 bases. V was clipped by 6 bases and J by 2 bases; unmatched bases: 8. The CDR3 consists of 15 residues. Germline CDR1 is MNHEY and CDR2 is SMNVEV (reference sequence). As DNA, the CDR3 is TGTGCCAGCAGGAGGGAGATAGCGGGAGCCTACGAGCAGTACTTC. Translating it yields CASRREIAGAYEQYF.

This sequence joins TRBV18 and TRBJ1-2, with D tentatively TRBD1 (5 bases). This CDR3 region has 16 residues. Trimming stripped 2 bases from V and 0 bases from J, with 13 bases between. The germline CDR1 and CDR2 sequences are KGHSH and LQKENI. The CDR3 region is CASSPISQEPNYGYTF. The CDR3 nucleotides are TGTGCCAGCTCACCAATCTCACAGGAACCTAACTATGGCTACACCTTC.

The V gene is TRBV7-9, the J gene TRBJ1-2, with TRBD1 as a possible D gene (5 bases). CDR3 size: 13 residues. V was pared by 5 bases and J by 5 bases, with 12 bases between. Germline-derived CDR1 and CDR2 are SEHNR and FQNEAQ (reference sequence). DNA of the CDR3: TGTGCCAGCAGCCAGACGGGGGGATATGGCTACACCTTC. Translation: CASSQTGGYGYTF.

The chain links TRBV11-2 to TRBJ2-1; TRBD1 matches at 8 bases. Germline CDR1 is SGHAT and CDR2 is FQNNGV. This CDR3 comprises 14 residues. V shed 8 bases and J 4 bases; nucleotides not matched to a gene: 7. The CDR3 reads CASLRTGPYNEQFF. The CDR3 bases are TGTGCCAGCCTCCGGACAGGGCCTTACAATGAGCAGTTCTTC.

The CDR3 here is CASSNRQETQYF. The CDR3 coding sequence is TGTGCCAGTAGTAACCGTCAAGAGACCCAGTACTTC. The genes are TRBV19 and TRBJ2-5; D gene ambiguous. The CDR3 is made up of 12 amino acids. Trimming pared 4 bases from V and 2 bases from J, leaving 5 bases between. CDR1 is LNHDA and CDR2 is SQIVND in the germline V gene (reference sequence).

The CDR3 nucleotides are TGTGCCAGCGGGTTAATGAACACTGAAGCTTTCTTT. Amino acid sequence: CASGLMNTEAFF. The chain recombines TRBV19 with TRBJ1-1, with D hard to call. Trimming stripped 9 bases from V and 0 bases from J, with 8 bases between. The CDR3 is 12 residues long. CDR1 is LNHDA and CDR2 is SQIVND in the germline V gene (reference sequence).

The chain links TRBV7-2 to TRBJ2-7; TRBD1 is a possible D gene (6 bases). CDR3 length: 13 residues. The germline V gene encodes CDR1 SGHTA and CDR2 FQGNSA. V shed 0 bases and J shed 6 bases, with 9 bases lying between them. CDR3 nucleotide sequence: TGTGCCAGCAGCTTAGCTGGGGGCGGCGAGCAGTACTTC. Residues: CASSLAGGGEQYF.

The V call is TRBV5-1, the J call TRBJ2-5, with unresolved D. V dropped 0 bases and J dropped 4 bases, with 1 base sitting between them. The germline CDR1 and CDR2 sequences are SGHRS and YFSETQ. There are 11 residues in the CDR3. The DNA for the CDR3 is TGCGCCAGCAGCTTGGTAGAGACCCAGTACTTC. Translated: CASSLVETQYF.

V gene TRBV5-5 combines with J gene TRBJ2-3; tentative D call: TRBD1 (5 bases). This CDR3 has 15 amino acids. Trimming shortened V by 1 base and J by 2 bases, and 11 bases separated the two germline ends. Germline-derived CDR1 and CDR2 are SGHKS and YYEKEE (reference sequence). The CDR3: CASSLYGHFTDTQYF. CDR3 nucleotide sequence: TGTGCCAGCAGCTTGTACGGACACTTCACAGATACGCAGTATTTT.

The chain links TRBV6-1 to TRBJ2-1; 7 bases match TRBD2. V was clipped by 4 bases and J by 0 bases; unmatched bases: 9. This CDR3 has 17 amino acids. Germline-derived CDR1 and CDR2 are MNHNS and SASEGT. DNA of the CDR3: TGTGCCAGCAGTGCCAGAGCACTAGCGACCTCCTACAATGAGCAGTTCTTC. Translation gives CASSARALATSYNEQFF.

The rearrangement uses TRBV28 and TRBJ1-2; no firm D call. This CDR3 region has 13 residues. V shed 6 bases and J shed 4 bases, with 12 bases lying between them. Germline lookup yields CDR1 MDHEN and CDR2 SYDVKM. For the CDR3, the DNA is TGTGCCAGCAGCCCAGTGGACCTCTATGGCTACACCTTC. As protein: CASSPVDLYGYTF.

This clone was detected a few times. J is TRBJ2-1 and V is TRBV29-1; no clear D gene. There are 13 residues in the CDR3. Trimming removed 3 bases at V and 0 bases at J, with 6 bases between. Looked up from germline, CDR1 is SQVTM and CDR2 is ANQGSEA. CDR3 amino acids: CSVDVSSYNEQFF. In DNA, the CDR3 is TGCAGCGTTGACGTGAGCTCCTACAATGAGCAGTTCTTC.